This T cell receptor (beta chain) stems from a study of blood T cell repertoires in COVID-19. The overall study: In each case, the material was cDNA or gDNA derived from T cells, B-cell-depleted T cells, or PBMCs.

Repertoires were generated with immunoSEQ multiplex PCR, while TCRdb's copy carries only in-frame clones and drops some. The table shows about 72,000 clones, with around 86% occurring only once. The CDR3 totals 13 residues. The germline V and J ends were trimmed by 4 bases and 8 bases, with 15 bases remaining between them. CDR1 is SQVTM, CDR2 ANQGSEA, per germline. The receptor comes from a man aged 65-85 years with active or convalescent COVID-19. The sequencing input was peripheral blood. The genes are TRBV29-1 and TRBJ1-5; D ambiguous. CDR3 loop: CSVVFSKQEPQHF. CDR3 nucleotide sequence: TGCAGCGTTGTTTTCAGCAAGCAGGAGCCCCAGCATTTT.